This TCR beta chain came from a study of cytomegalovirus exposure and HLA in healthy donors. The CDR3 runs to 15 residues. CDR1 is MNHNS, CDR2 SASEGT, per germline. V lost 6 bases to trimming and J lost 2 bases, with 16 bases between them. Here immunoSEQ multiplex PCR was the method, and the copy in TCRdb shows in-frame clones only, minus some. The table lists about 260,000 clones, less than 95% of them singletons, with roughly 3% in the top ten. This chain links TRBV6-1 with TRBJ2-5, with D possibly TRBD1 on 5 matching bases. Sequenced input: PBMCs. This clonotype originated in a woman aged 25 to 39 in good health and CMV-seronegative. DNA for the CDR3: TGTGCCAGCAGAAGGTCTGGGGCAGTACAAGAGACCCAGTACTTC. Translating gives CASRRSGAVQETQYF.